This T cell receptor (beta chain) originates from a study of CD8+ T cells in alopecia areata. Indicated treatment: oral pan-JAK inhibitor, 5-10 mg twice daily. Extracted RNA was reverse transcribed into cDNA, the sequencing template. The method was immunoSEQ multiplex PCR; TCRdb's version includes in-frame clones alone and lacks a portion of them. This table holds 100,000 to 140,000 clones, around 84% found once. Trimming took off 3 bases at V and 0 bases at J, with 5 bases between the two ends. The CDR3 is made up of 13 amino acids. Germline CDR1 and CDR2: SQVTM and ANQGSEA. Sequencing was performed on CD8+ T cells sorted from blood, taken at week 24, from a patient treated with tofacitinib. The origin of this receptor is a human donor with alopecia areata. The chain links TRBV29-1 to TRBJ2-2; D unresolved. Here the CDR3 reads CSVEVANTGELFF. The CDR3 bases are TGCAGCGTTGAGGTTGCGAACACCGGGGAGCTGTTTTTT.